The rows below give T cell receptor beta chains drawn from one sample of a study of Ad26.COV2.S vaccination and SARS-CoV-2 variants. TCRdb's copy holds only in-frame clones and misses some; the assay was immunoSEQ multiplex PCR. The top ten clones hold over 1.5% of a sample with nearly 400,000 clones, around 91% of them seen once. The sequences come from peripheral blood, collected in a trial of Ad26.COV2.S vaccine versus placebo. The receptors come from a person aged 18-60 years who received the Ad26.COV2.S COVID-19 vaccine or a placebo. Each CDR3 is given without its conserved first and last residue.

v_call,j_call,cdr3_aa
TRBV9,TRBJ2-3,ASSEGWTGRTDTQY
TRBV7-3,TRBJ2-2,ASSLTSGLFGELF
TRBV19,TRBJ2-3,ASSQQGATDTQY
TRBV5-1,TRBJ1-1,ASSLTGGENTEAF
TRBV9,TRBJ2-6,ASSVVSVSSGANVLT
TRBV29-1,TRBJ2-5,SVEEAGFPLGAQY
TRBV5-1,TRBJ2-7,ASSVGQANYEQY
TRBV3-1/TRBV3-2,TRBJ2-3,ASSKGGDPPDTQY
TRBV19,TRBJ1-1,ASSILSPAALNTEAF
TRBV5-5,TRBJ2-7,ASSFLVSGYEQY
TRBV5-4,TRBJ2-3,ASSLVGVTDTQY
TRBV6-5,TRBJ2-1,ASSFSLSSYNEQF
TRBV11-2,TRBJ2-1,ASSLAWGPINEQF
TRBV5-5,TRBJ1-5,ASSLAEDQPQH
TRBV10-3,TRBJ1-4,AISGTGGEKLF
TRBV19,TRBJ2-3,ASSVGLAGESTDTQY
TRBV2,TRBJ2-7,ASSNSLEQY
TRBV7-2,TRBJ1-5,ASSLGGTSNQPQH
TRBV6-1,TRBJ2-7,ASSEALRGEQY
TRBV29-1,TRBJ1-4,SVVWSRGPGEKLF
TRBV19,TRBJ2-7,ASSQDAYEQY
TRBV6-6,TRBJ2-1,ASSLGNEQF
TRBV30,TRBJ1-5,AWSVFGQPQH
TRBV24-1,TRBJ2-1,ATSNPAGQGPI
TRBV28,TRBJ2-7,ASSSLRGGSYEQY
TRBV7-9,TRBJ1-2,ASSLSPYRAGRDGYT
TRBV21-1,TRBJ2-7,ASSIGSQAGVYNYEQY
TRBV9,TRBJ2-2,ASRARTYTGELF
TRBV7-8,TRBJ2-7,ASSKTSQTAFSYEQY
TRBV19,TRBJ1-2,ASRDAGTESYGYT
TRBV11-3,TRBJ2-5,ASSSSEGAETQY
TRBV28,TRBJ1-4,ASSLSGPRGEKLF
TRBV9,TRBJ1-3,ASSQTGTARNTIY
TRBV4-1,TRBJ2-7,ASSQDTTSGSVYEQY
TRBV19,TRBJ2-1,ASRNVKGALGNEQF
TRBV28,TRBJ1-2,ASSLGGYGYT
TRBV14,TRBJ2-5,ASSQVRGETQY
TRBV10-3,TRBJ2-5,AISGTGETQY